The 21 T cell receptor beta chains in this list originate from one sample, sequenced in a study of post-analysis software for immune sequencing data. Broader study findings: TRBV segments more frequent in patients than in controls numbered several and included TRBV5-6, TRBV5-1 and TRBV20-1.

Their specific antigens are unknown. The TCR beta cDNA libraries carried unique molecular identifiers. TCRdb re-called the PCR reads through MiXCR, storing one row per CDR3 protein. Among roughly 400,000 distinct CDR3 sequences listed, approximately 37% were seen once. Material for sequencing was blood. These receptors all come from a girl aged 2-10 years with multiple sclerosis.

CDR3 in amino acids: CASSYPGRPGRLFF. In DNA form, the CDR3 reads TGTGCCAGCAGCTACCCAGGGCGGCCGGGGCGGCTGTTTTTT. V gene TRBV7-2 combines with J gene TRBJ1-4; D might be TRBD1 (5 bases). V was cut by 4 bases and J by 14 bases, with 20 bases left in between. The germline gives CDR1 SGHTA, CDR2 FQGNSA. The CDR3 consists of 14 residues.

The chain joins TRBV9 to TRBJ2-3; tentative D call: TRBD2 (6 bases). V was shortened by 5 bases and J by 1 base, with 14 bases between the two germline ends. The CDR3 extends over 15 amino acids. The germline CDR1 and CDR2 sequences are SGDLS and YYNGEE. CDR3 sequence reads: CASRRRLGGTDTQYF. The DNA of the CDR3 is TGTGCCAGCAGACGCCGACTAGGGGGCACAGATACGCAGTATTTT.

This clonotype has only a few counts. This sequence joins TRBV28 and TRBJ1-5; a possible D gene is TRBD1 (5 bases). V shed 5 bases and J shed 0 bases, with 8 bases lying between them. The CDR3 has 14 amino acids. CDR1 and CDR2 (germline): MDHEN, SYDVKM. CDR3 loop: CASSDRHSNQPQHF. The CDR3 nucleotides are TGTGCCAGCAGTGACAGACATAGCAATCAGCCCCAGCATTTT.

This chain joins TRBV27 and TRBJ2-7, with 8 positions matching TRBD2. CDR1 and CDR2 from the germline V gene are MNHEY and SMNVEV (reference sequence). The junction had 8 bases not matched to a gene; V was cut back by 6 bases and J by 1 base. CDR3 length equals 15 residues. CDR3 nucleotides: TGTGCCAGCAGGCTGACGGGGGGGATTTCCTACGAGCAGTACTTC. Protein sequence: CASRLTGGISYEQYF.

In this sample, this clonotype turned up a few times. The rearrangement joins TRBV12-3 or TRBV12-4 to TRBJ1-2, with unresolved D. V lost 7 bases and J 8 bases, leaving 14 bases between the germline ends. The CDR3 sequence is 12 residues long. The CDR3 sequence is CASTPREGGYTF. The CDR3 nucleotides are TGTGCCAGCACCCCAAGGGAAGGGGGCTACACCTTC.

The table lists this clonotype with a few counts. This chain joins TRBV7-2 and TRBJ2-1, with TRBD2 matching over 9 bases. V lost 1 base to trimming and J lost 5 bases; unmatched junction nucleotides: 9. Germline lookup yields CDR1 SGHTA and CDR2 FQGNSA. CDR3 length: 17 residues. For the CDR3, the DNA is TGTGCCAGCAGCTTAGGGCGGGGTAGCGGGGGAAACAATGAGCAGTTCTTC. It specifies CASSLGRGSGGNNEQFF.

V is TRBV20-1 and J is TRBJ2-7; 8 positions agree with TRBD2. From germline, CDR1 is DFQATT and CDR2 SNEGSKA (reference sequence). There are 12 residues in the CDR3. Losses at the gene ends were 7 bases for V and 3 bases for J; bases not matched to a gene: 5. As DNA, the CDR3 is TGCAGTGGGCGGCGGGGGGTCTACGAGCAGTACTTC. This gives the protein CSGRRGVYEQYF.

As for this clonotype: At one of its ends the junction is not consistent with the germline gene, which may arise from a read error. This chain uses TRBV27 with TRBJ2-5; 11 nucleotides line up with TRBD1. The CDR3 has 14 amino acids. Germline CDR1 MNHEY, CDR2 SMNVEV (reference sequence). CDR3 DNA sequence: TGTACCAGCGGCGGACAGGGGGCTTTAGAGACCCAGTACTTC. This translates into CTSGGQGALETQYF.

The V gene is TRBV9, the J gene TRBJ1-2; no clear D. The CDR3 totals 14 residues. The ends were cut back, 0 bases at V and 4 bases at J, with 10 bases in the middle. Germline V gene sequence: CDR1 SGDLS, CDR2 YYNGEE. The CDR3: CASSVGLGSYGYTF. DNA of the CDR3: TGTGCCAGCAGCGTAGGCCTAGGGTCCTATGGCTACACCTTC.

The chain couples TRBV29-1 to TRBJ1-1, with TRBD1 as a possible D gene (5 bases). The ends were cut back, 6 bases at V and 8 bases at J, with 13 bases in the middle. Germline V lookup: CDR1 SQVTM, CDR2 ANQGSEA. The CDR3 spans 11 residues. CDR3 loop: CSVGTTIEAFF. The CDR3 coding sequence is TGCAGCGTAGGGACCACCATAGAAGCTTTCTTT.

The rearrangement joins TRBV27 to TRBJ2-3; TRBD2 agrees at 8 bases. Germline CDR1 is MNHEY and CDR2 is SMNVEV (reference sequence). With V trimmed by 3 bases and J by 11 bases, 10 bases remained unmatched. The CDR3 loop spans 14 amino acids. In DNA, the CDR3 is TGTGCCAGCAGTTTTTTTAGCGGGGCGTACGAGCAGTATTTT. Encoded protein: CASSFFSGAYEQYF.

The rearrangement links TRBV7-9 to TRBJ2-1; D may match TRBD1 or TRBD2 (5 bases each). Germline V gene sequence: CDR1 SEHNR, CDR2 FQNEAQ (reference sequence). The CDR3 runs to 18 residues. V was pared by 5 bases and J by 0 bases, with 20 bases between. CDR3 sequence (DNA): TGTGCCAGCAGCAGCCGGGACGTATCATTGAGCTCCTACAATGAGCAGTTCTTC. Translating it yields CASSSRDVSLSSYNEQFF.

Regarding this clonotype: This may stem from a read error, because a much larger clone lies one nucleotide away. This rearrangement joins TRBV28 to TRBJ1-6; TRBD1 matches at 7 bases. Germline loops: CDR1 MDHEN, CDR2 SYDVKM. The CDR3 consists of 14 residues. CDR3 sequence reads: CASSLTGDNSPPHF. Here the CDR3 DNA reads TGTGCCAGCAGCCTCACAGGGGACAATTCACCCCCCCACTTT.

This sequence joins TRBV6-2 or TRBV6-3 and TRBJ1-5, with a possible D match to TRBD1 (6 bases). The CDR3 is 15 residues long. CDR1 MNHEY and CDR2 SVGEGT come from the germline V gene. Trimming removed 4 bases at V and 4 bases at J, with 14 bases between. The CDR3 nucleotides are TGTGCCAGCAGTTCATCACAGGGCTGGAATCAGCCCCAGCATTTT. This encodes CASSSSQGWNQPQHF.

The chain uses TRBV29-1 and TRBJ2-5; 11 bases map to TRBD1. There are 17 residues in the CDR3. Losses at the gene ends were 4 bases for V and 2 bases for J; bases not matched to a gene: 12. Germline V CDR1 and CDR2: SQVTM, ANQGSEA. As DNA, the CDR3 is TGCAGCGTTGCGGACAGGGGGCGGACGGACTATCAAGAGACCCAGTACTTC. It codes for CSVADRGRTDYQETQYF.

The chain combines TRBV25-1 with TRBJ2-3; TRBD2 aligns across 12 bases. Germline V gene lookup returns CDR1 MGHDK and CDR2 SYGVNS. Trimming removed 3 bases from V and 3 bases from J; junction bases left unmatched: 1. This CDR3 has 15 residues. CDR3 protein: CASSETSGGTDTQYF. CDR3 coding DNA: TGTGCCAGCAGTGAGACTAGCGGGGGAACAGATACGCAGTATTTT.

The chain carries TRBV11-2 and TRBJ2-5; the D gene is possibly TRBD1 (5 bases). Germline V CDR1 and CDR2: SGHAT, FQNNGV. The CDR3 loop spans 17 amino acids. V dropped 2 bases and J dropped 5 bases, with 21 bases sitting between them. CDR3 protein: CASSLSPRVWSAETQYF. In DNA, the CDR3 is TGTGCCAGCAGCTTATCTCCCAGGGTATGGTCCGCGGAGACCCAGTACTTC.

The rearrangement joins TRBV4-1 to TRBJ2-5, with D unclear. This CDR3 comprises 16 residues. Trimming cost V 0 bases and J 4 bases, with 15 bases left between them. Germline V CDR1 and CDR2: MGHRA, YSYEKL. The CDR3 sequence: CASSQDHAENGETQYF. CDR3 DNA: TGCGCCAGCAGCCAAGACCATGCCGAAAACGGAGAGACCCAGTACTTC.

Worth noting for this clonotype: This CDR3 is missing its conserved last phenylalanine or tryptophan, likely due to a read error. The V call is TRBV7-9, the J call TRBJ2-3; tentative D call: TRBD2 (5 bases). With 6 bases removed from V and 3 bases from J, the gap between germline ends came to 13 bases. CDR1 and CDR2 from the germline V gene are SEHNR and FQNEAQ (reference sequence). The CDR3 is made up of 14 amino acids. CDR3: CASRAPPGTDTQYC. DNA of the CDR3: TGTGCCAGCAGAGCACCCCCGGGGACAGATACGCAGTATTGT.

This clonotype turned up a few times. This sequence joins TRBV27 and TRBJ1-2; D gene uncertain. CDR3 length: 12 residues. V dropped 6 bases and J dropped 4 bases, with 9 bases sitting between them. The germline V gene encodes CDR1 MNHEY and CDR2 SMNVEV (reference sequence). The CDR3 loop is CASRSQLYGYTF. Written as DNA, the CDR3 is TGTGCCAGCAGATCCCAACTCTATGGCTACACCTTC.

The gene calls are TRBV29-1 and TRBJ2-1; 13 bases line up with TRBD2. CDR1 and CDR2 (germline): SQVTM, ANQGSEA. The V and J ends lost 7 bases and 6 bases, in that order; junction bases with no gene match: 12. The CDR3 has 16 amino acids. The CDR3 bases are TGCAGCGGATCCTGGGCCACTAGCGGGGGGGCCAATGAGCAGTTCTTC. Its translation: CSGSWATSGGANEQFF.